This T cell receptor (beta chain) was documented in a study of OX40 agonist ivuxolimab in advanced cancers. Study-wide context: Patients with hepatocellular carcinoma, melanoma, renal cell or head and neck cancer made up the dose-escalation patients. Age averaged around 59 years (range 23 to 79), and 70% to 85% were male. General study points: Not determined was the antigen specificity of the expanded peripheral T cells.

Regarding this clone: Its antigen is as yet unknown.

TCRdb keeps only in-frame clones here, not all; method: immunoSEQ multiplex PCR. The table has 15,000 to 25,000 clones, under 85% seen once. Germline values: CDR1 SNHLY, CDR2 FYNNEI. This CDR3 has 15 residues. V shed 6 bases and J shed 7 bases, with 18 bases lying between them. The origin of this receptor is an adult with an advanced solid tumor such as melanoma, head and neck, liver or kidney cancer. The specimen comprised CD4+ or CD8+ T cells sorted from blood, sampled in a trial of the OX40 agonist ivuxolimab. The V gene is TRBV2, the J gene TRBJ1-4, with D perhaps TRBD1 (6 bases). The CDR3 region has the DNA TGTGCCAGCAGCCCACCCGGGGGGCAGGGTGAAAAACTGTTTTTT. Its translation is CASSPPGGQGEKLFF.